The 17 T cell receptor beta chains below all came from one sample that was sequenced in a study of blood T cell repertoires in COVID-19. TCRdb's table, derived via immunoSEQ multiplex PCR, lists solely in-frame clones and lacks some. In the table there are fewer than 300,000 clones, about three quarters of which are singletons. The sample consisted of peripheral blood. These receptors originate from a woman aged 80 or over with acute or convalescent COVID-19.

This chain links TRBV11-2 with TRBJ2-4, with D hard to call. Germline CDR1 is SGHAT and CDR2 is FQNNGV. The CDR3 is made up of 15 amino acids. V lost 1 base, J lost 0 bases, and 7 bases lay in between. The CDR3 DNA sequence: TGTGCCAGCAGCTTAGGTTTACTAGCCAAAAACATTCAGTACTTC. It encodes CASSLGLLAKNIQYF.

This clone was detected only a few times. V usage is TRBV5-4 and J usage is TRBJ1-2, with 10 bases identical to TRBD1. The V gene end was trimmed by 3 bases and the J gene end by 4 bases; junction bases not matched to a gene: 6. The CDR3 contains 15 residues. CDR1 is SGHNT and CDR2 is YYREEE in the germline V gene (reference sequence). In DNA, the CDR3 is TGTGCCAGCAGCTGGGGGGACAGGGGTTCCTATGGCTACACCTTC. It is translated as CASSWGDRGSYGYTF.

The chain has TRBV6-6 and TRBJ2-7; 8 bases fit TRBD1. The V gene's germline CDR1 is MNHNY and CDR2 SVGAGI (reference sequence). V trimming: 7 bases; J trimming: 6 bases; junction bases outside the gene matches: 8. This CDR3 is 13 amino acids long. CDR3 amino acids: CASTYSTGVEQYF. The DNA of the CDR3 is TGTGCCAGCACCTACTCGACAGGGGTCGAGCAGTACTTC.

The gene calls are TRBV6-2 or TRBV6-3 and TRBJ1-5; TRBD1 agrees at 9 bases. The length of the CDR3 is 17 residues. V dropped 1 base and J dropped 4; count of bases not matched to a gene: 8. Per the germline V gene, CDR1 is MNHEY and CDR2 is SVGEGT. The CDR3 DNA is TGTGCCAGCAGTTACTTGGACTCCGGGACAGGGAATCAGCCCCAGCATTTT. Amino acid sequence: CASSYLDSGTGNQPQHF.

This chain joins TRBV10-3 and TRBJ2-3; TRBD2 aligns across 7 bases. The CDR3 spans 13 residues. Losses at the gene ends were 10 bases for V and 8 bases for J; bases not matched to a gene: 12. CDR1 and CDR2 (germline): ENHRY, SYGVKD. The CDR3 protein is CATAWGGRATQYF. DNA for the CDR3: TGTGCCACTGCATGGGGGGGACGAGCTACGCAGTATTTT.

The chain recombines TRBV20-1 with TRBJ2-3; D unclear. Deletions cut 6 bases from V and 4 bases from J, with 8 bases between. Germline values: CDR1 DFQATT, CDR2 SNEGSKA (reference sequence). This CDR3 is 11 amino acids long. CDR3 DNA: TGCAGTGCCCCCACGGCAGATACGCAGTATTTT. Translation: CSAPTADTQYF.

In this sample, this clone turned up a few times. V and J are TRBV3-1 (or the pseudogene TRBV3-2) and TRBJ1-5, with D unclear. This CDR3 comprises 15 residues. Germline loops: CDR1 LGHDT, CDR2 YNNKEL (reference sequence). V lost 2 bases and J 6 bases, leaving 14 bases between the germline ends. The CDR3 DNA follows: TGTGCCAGCAGCCAATCAGAGGTTCCAAGTCAGCCCCAGCATTTT. Residues: CASSQSEVPSQPQHF.

The chain links TRBV7-9 to TRBJ1-6; D is ambiguous. The CDR3 totals 15 residues. V was cut by 1 base and J by 7 bases, with 11 bases left in between. Germline CDR1 is SEHNR and CDR2 is FQNEAQ (reference sequence). The CDR3 is CASSLEGGENSPLHF. Here the CDR3 DNA reads TGTGCCAGCAGCTTAGAAGGCGGTGAGAATTCACCCCTCCACTTT.

The chain employs TRBV6-5 and TRBJ1-3, with a tentative D call TRBD1 (5 bases). This CDR3 region has 15 residues. Germline CDR1 is MNHEY and CDR2 is SVGAGI. V was pared by 6 bases and J by 0 bases, with 12 bases between. Here the CDR3 DNA reads TGTGCCAGCAGAACCATCCAGGGCTCTGGAAACACCATATATTTT. It encodes CASRTIQGSGNTIYF.

The chain is built from TRBV9 and TRBJ2-7, with D perhaps TRBD1 (6 bases). V was cut by 0 bases and J by 4 bases, with 14 bases left in between. In germline, CDR1 is SGDLS, CDR2 YYNGEE. The CDR3 is 15 amino acids. The CDR3 spells CASSVGAGEMYEQYF. The CDR3 DNA follows: TGTGCCAGCAGCGTAGGGGCAGGGGAGATGTACGAGCAGTACTTC.

This clone was counted once. This chain joins TRBV2 and TRBJ2-1; 9 positions agree with TRBD2. This CDR3 comprises 17 residues. Germline lookup yields CDR1 SNHLY and CDR2 FYNNEI. The trim removed 4 bases at V and 4 bases at J, leaving 11 bases unmatched. CDR3 sequence (DNA): TGTGCCAGCAGTGGCGCCTCCCGGACTAGCGTATACAATGAGCAGTTCTTC. This encodes CASSGASRTSVYNEQFF.

The chain employs TRBV5-4 and TRBJ1-1, with a weak D call TRBD1 (6 bases). Trimming stripped 2 bases from V and 6 bases from J, with 11 bases between. Germline V gene data show CDR1 as SGHNT and CDR2 as YYREEE (reference sequence). This CDR3 has 13 residues. The CDR3 is CASSFRDTSEAFF. The CDR3 DNA reads TGTGCCAGCAGCTTCCGGGACACCTCTGAAGCTTTCTTT.

The rearrangement joins TRBV19 to TRBJ1-4, with D perhaps TRBD1 (5 bases). Germline CDR1 LNHDA, CDR2 SQIVND (reference sequence). V shed 7 bases and J shed 11 bases, with 26 bases lying between them. The CDR3 length is 16 residues. This CDR3 is CASIGHQANGPMKLFF. The CDR3 bases are TGTGCCAGTATAGGACACCAGGCCAACGGACCAATGAAACTGTTTTTT.

The sample holds many counts of this clone. The chain couples TRBV5-6 to TRBJ2-3; 8 bases fit TRBD1. The V and J ends lost 5 bases and 3 bases, in that order; junction bases with no gene match: 5. CDR1 SGHDT and CDR2 YYEEEE come from the germline V gene. The CDR3 consists of 14 residues. The CDR3 nucleotides are TGTGCCAGCAGTTCCAGGGGGCTTACAGATACGCAGTATTTT. Its translation: CASSSRGLTDTQYF.

The chain joins TRBV19 to TRBJ1-3, with TRBD1 matching 9 bases. J gave up 0 bases and V 3 bases, and 6 bases lay outside the gene matches. The V gene's germline CDR1 is LNHDA and CDR2 SQIVND (reference sequence). The CDR3 extends over 17 amino acids. CDR3 nucleotide sequence: TGTGCCAGTAGTATTGCCGGGACAGGGAACTCTGGAAACACCATATATTTT. Translation gives CASSIAGTGNSGNTIYF.

The chain links TRBV30 to TRBJ1-4, with a weak D call TRBD1 (5 bases). Trimming took 3 bases from V and 8 from J, leaving 10 bases between them. Germline loops: CDR1 GTSNPN, CDR2 SVGIG (reference sequence). The CDR3 totals 12 residues. The DNA of the CDR3 is TGTGCCTGGAGCCTAAACAGGGAAAAACTGTTTTTT. The encoded protein is CAWSLNREKLFF.

The chain links TRBV24-1 to TRBJ1-1; no clear D gene. The CDR3 length is 12 residues. Trimming cost V 3 bases and J 7 bases, with 8 bases left between them. The germline V gene has CDR1 KGHDR and CDR2 SFDVKD. CDR3 in DNA: TGTGCCACCAGTGATCGACGGGGTGAAGCTTTCTTT. It specifies CATSDRRGEAFF.